A selection of T cell receptor beta chains follows, all from one sample in a study of T cells in Graves' hyperthyroidism and ophthalmopathy. TCRdb re-derived calls from the multiplex PCR reads in MiXCR, one entry per CDR3 protein. The table lists about 640,000 distinct CDR3 sequences, about 20% of them singletons. Sequenced: blood. The receptors here all came from a man younger than 40 with Graves' ophthalmopathy. CDR3s include the opening cysteine and the closing phenylalanine or tryptophan. D genes are given only for firm matches. Size is stated for part of the rows, as once, few or many counts, or as a class when the clone is expanded.

j_call,v_call,d_call,clone_size,cdr3_nt,cdr3_aa
TRBJ2-7,TRBV3-1,TRBD2,.,TGTGCCAGCAGCCAAAGATGGGCGGGAGGAGACGAGCAGTACTTC,CASSQRWAGGDEQYF
TRBJ2-1,TRBV6-5,TRBD2,.,TGTGCCAGCAGTTACGGGACTAGCCCGGCGTCCTACAATGAGCAGTTCTTC,CASSYGTSPASYNEQFF
TRBJ2-3,TRBV5-1,TRBD2,many,TGCGCCAGCAGCTTGGTAGCGGGAGGGGATACGCAGTATTTT,CASSLVAGGDTQYF
TRBJ2-1,TRBV27,.,many,TGTGCCAGCAGAGGTGGAGTCCCGTCATACAATGAGCAGTTCTTC,CASRGGVPSYNEQFF
TRBJ2-3,TRBV7-9,.,.,TGTGCCAGCAGTTCCCGAGGGAGTGGAGATACGCAGTATTTT,CASSSRGSGDTQYF
TRBJ1-6,TRBV18,TRBD1,.,TGTGCCAGCTCACCAAACATTCCCGGGACAGGGGATAATTCACCCCTCCACTTT,CASSPNIPGTGDNSPLHF
TRBJ1-2,TRBV7-2,.,.,TGTGCCAGCAGCTTAGCGAGGGAGGGAGCTAACTATGGCTACACCTTC,CASSLAREGANYGYTF
TRBJ2-3,TRBV7-9,TRBD2,.,TGTGCCAGCAGCTTCCCTGGGACTAGCAATTGGTCGCAGTATTTT,CASSFPGTSNWSQYF
TRBJ1-6,TRBV30,.,many,TGTGCCTCCGCCCCGCCGAACAGCCACTCCTATAATTCACCCCTCCACTTT,CASAPPNSHSYNSPLHF
TRBJ2-5,TRBV5-4,.,.,TGTGCCAGCAGCTTGGCGGGCGGGTTTGTGGAGACCCAGTACTTC,CASSLAGGFVETQYF
TRBJ2-1,TRBV11-2,TRBD2,many,TGTGCCAGCAGCTTAGGCAGACTAGCGGGAGTCCCAGGGAATGAGCAGTTCTTC,CASSLGRLAGVPGNEQFF
TRBJ2-7,TRBV30,.,.,TGTGCCTGTTTAGGAGGGGGGGATTACGAGCAGTACTTC,CACLGGGDYEQYF
TRBJ1-1,TRBV14,.,many,TGTGCCAGCAGCCTGAATTATAACACTGAAGCTTTCTTT,CASSLNYNTEAFF
TRBJ2-2,TRBV28,.,many,TGTGCCAGCAGTTTACGTGGGACCCCCACCGGGGAGCTGTTTTTT,CASSLRGTPTGELFF
TRBJ2-1,TRBV29-1,TRBD2,few,TGCAGCGTTGGGAGGACTAGCGGGGGGGACAATGAGCAGTTCTTC,CSVGRTSGGDNEQFF
TRBJ1-2,TRBV27,.,many,TGTGCCAGCAGTCTTCGCGCCTCCTTCCTATGGGGCTACACCTTC,CASSLRASFLWGYTF
TRBJ1-5,TRBV20-1,.,many,TGCAGTGCTAGGAGAGGGTACGATCAGCCCCAGCATTTT,CSARRGYDQPQHF
TRBJ2-3,TRBV7-8,TRBD2,.,TGTGCCAGCAGCCCGGGACTAGCGGGATCGAGGAGGGGCACAGATACGCAGTATTTT,CASSPGLAGSRRGTDTQYF
TRBJ1-2,TRBV7-2,TRBD1,many,TGTGCCAGCAGCACTCGACAGGGGAATAACTATGGCTACACCTTC,CASSTRQGNNYGYTF
TRBJ1-1,TRBV7-7,.,many,TGTGCTAGCAGCTTAAGGGGGGACACTGAAGCTTTCTTT,CASSLRGDTEAFF
TRBJ2-7,TRBV13,TRBD2,few,TGTGCCAGCAGCGTGGGACTAGCGGGAGGCGGCGAGCAGTACTTC,CASSVGLAGGGEQYF
TRBJ2-7,TRBV2,.,.,TGTGCCAGCAGAAGCGGGTTCCAGAGAGTCGAGCAGTACTTC,CASRSGFQRVEQYF
TRBJ2-3,TRBV11-3,.,many,TGTGCCAGCAGCCCAGGGGGGGGACGCGATAGCACAGATACGCAGTATTTT,CASSPGGGRDSTDTQYF
TRBJ2-7,TRBV15,.,.,TGTGCCACCAGCAGGTCCCTGGGTGATAGCTCCTACGAGCAGTACTTC,CATSRSLGDSSYEQYF
TRBJ1-1,TRBV11-2,TRBD1,many,TGTGCCAGCAGCAAGAATAAGGGGGCGCAGACTGAAGCTTTCTTT,CASSKNKGAQTEAFF
TRBJ2-3,TRBV7-2,.,.,TGTGCCAGCAGCTTAGCCAGGATCACAGATACGCAGTATTTT,CASSLARITDTQYF
TRBJ2-7,TRBV5-6,TRBD2,few,TGTGCCAGCAGCTTGTGGCTAGCGGGAGCGAACGAGCAGTACTTC,CASSLWLAGANEQYF
TRBJ1-4,TRBV29-1,.,few,TGCAGCGCCTACTTGAGGGCAACTAATGAAAAACTGTTTTTT,CSAYLRATNEKLFF
TRBJ2-7,TRBV9,TRBD1,few,TGTGCCAGCAGCGTAGACACAGGGGGGTTATACGAGCAGTACTTC,CASSVDTGGLYEQYF
TRBJ1-5,TRBV12-3/TRBV12-4,.,few,TGTGCCAGCAGTTTAGCTGGGTGGGAGCCCCAGCATTTT,CASSLAGWEPQHF
TRBJ2-2,TRBV3-1,.,many,TGTGCCAGCAGCCCGGGACCGCTGAACACCGGGGAGCTGTTTTTT,CASSPGPLNTGELFF
TRBJ2-1,TRBV20-1,TRBD1,.,TGCAGTGCTAGAGATCCGGGACAGGCCTCCTACAATGAGCAGTTCTTC,CSARDPGQASYNEQFF
TRBJ2-1,TRBV10-3,TRBD2,.,TGTGCCGGTAGCGGGGTTTGGGGCAATGAGCAGTTCTTC,CAGSGVWGNEQFF
TRBJ2-3,TRBV6-2/TRBV6-3,.,many,TGTGCCAGCAGTCCGGGACTGATTGTAAGGCCAGATACGCAGTATTTT,CASSPGLIVRPDTQYF
TRBJ2-7,TRBV2,TRBD2,many,TGTGCCAGCAGTAAAGTGACTAGCGGCGTCTACGAGCAGTACTTC,CASSKVTSGVYEQYF
TRBJ2-3,TRBV10-3,.,.,TGTGCCATCAGTGAGTCTAGCAAGACTCATACGCAGTATTTT,CAISESSKTHTQYF
TRBJ2-7,TRBV6-1,.,.,TGTGCCAGCACCGGACAGAACGTCTACGAGCAGTACTTC,CASTGQNVYEQYF
TRBJ2-3,TRBV18,.,.,TGTGCCAGCTCAACTAGCCTAGCGCAGAGCACAGATACGCAGTATTTT,CASSTSLAQSTDTQYF
TRBJ2-1,TRBV5-6,.,few,TGTGCCAGCAGCTTGAGACAGGAAACCTACAATGAGCAGTTCTTC,CASSLRQETYNEQFF